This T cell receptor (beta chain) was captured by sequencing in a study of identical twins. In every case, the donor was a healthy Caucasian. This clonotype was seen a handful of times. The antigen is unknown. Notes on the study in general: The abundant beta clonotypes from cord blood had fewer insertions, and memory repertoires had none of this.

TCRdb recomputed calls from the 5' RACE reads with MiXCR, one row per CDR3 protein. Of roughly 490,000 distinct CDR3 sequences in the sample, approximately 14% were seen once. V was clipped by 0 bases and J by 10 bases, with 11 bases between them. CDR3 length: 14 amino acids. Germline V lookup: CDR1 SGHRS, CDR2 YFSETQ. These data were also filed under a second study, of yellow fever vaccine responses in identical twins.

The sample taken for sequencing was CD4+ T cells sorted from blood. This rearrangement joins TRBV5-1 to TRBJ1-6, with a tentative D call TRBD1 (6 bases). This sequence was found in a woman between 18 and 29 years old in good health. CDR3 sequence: CASSLDRANSPLHF. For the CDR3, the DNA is TGCGCCAGCAGCTTGGACAGGGCGAACTCACCCCTCCACTTT.